The T cell receptor beta chain described here comes from a study of a mutant IDH1 vaccine in newly diagnosed glioma. Study in general: The initiation of vaccination occurred 4-6 weeks after radiotherapy alone, or with temozolomide cycles.

Using immunoSEQ multiplex PCR, the repertoire was profiled, and TCRdb retains in-frame clones only, with some absent. The profile covers tens of thousands of clones, with roughly 84% appearing a single time and approximately 12% taken by the ten largest. The J segment lost 9 bases and the V segment lost 4 bases, leaving 9 bases of the junction unmatched. The CDR3 has 15 amino acids. The germline CDR1 and CDR2 sequences are MDHEN and SYDVKM. Specified time point: week 35, safety follow-up. Each dose delivered 300 ug of mutant IDH1 20-mer peptide subcutaneously with imiquimod. In regard to this clone: Its target is unknown.

The sequence derives from a man aged 18 to 30 with glioma. Here the sequenced sample was PBMCs, taken from a glioma patient whose treatment included an IDH1 peptide vaccine. This sequence joins TRBV28 and TRBJ1-6, with 7 bases lining up with TRBD1. CDR3: CASSSDRAYFSPLHF. The CDR3 DNA follows: TGTGCCAGCAGTTCCGACAGGGCTTACTTTTCACCCCTCCACTTT.